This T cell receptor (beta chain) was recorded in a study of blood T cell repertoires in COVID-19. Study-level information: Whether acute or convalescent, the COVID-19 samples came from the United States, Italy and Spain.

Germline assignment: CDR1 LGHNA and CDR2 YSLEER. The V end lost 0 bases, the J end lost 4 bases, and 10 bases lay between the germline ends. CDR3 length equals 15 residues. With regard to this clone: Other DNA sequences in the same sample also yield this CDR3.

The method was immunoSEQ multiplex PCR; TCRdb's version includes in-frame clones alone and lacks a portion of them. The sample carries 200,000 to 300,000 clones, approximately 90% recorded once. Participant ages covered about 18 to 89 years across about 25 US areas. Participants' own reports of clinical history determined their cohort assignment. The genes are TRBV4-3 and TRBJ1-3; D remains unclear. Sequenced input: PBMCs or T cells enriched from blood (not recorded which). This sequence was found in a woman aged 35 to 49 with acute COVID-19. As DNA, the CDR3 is TGCGCCAGCAGCCAAGAGGCGGGTCGGGGAAACACCATATATTTT. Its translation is CASSQEAGRGNTIYF.